What follows is one TCR beta chain and its context. Its cognate antigen is unknown. Sorted CD4+ subsets: naive, central memory, regulatory, stem cell-like memory (CD45RO/CCR7/CD25/CD127/CD95/CD27 panel). The sample comes from a study of beta chain features in type 1 diabetes. Germline CDR1 reads SGHAT; CDR2 reads FQNNGV. The CDR3 totals 15 residues. Unmatched junction bases numbered 10, after V lost 6 bases and J lost 6 bases. The study, taken as a whole, reports: A moderate, significant TCRB CDR3 shortening appeared in type 1 diabetes across four CD4+ subsets. Short templates might get an advantage during PCR, and this would be equal in patients and controls. Cells carrying high TCR expression could end up over-represented when cDNA is sequenced.

As every portion of the isolated RNA was reverse transcribed, the sequencing read expressed TCRB transcripts. Method: immunoSEQ multiplex PCR; TCRdb's copy keeps in-frame clones and lacks some. The sample holds almost 350,000 clones, less than 20% seen once. The sequenced material came from naive CD4+ T cells from blood. The rearrangement uses TRBV11-2 and TRBJ2-2; 7 nucleotides match TRBD1. This clonotype was sampled from a woman under 30 in good health. CDR3: CASRKDRASAGELFF. In nucleotides, the CDR3 is TGTGCCAGCAGGAAAGACAGGGCGTCAGCCGGGGAGCTGTTTTTT.